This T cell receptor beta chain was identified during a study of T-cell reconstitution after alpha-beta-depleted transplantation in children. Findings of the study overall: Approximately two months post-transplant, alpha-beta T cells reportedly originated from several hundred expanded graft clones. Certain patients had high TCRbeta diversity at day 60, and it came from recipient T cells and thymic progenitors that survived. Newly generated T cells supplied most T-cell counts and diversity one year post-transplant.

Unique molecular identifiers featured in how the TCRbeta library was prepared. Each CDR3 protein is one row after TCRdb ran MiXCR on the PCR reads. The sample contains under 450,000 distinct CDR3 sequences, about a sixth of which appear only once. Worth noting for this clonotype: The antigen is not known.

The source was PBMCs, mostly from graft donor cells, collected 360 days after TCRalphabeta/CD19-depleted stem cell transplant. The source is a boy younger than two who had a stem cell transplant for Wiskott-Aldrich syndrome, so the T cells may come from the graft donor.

In DNA form, the CDR3 reads TGCAGCGTTGAGGGCTTTTTGACTAGCGGCCTCGTCAGCTCCTACAATGAGCAGTTCTTC. Translated: CSVEGFLTSGLVSSYNEQFF. V gene TRBV29-1 combines with J gene TRBJ2-1, with 9 bases lining up with TRBD2. The CDR3 length is 20 residues. V was clipped by 3 bases and J by 0 bases; unmatched bases: 18. The germline V gene encodes CDR1 SQVTM and CDR2 ANQGSEA.